A single sample is the source of the 27 T cell receptor beta chains below, sequenced in a study of CXCR3-negative and CXCR3-positive naive CD8 T cells. UMI-labeled 5' RACE TRB cDNA libraries were prepared from the cells. With the 5' RACE reads reprocessed, TCRdb shows one record per CDR3 protein and no DNA. The specimen's table records about 40,000 distinct CDR3 sequences. Material for sequencing was memory CD8+ T cells from blood. The receptors originated from a human donor in good health. Some clones in this sample may be carry-over from other donors' samples.

The rearrangement links TRBV2 to TRBJ2-1. The germline CDR1 and CDR2 sequences are SNHLY and FYNNEI. The CDR3 contains 11 residues. Here the CDR3 reads CASSDAEEQFF.

The chain links TRBV4-2 to TRBJ1-4; TCRdb's D call of TRBD1 is untestable without DNA. Germline-derived CDR1 and CDR2 are LGHNA and YNFKEQ. The CDR3 is 17 amino acids. The CDR3 sequence: CASSQKTGGPTNEKLFF.

According to its frequency, this clonotype is medium-sized. The genes are TRBV27 and TRBJ1-2; TCRdb's assignment of TRBD1 cannot be checked, as there is no DNA. The CDR3 is 12 residues long. Germline values: CDR1 MNHEY, CDR2 SMNVEV (reference sequence). CDR3 sequence reads: CASLSQGYGYTF.

The gene calls are TRBV6-1 and TRBJ2-7; TCRdb selects TRBD1, and the lack of DNA leaves this call unchecked. The CDR3 has 16 amino acids. Germline V gene sequence: CDR1 MNHNS, CDR2 SASEGT. This chain's CDR3 is CASSVLRGINSYEQYF.

CDR3 sequence: CASSSGLDNEQFF. The chain combines TRBV10-1 with TRBJ2-1; TCRdb's D call of TRBD2 is untestable without DNA. Germline V CDR1 and CDR2: WNHNN, SYGVQD (reference sequence). This CDR3 spans 13 amino acids.

V is TRBV21-1 and J is TRBJ2-3. TRBV21-1 is an annotated pseudogene. The CDR3 is 15 residues long. The CDR3 sequence: CASSKVQRATDTQYF.

The V and J genes are TRBV29-1 and TRBJ2-2; as DNA is missing, the TRBD2 call by TCRdb cannot be tested. Per the germline V gene, CDR1 is SQVTM and CDR2 is ANQGSEA. The CDR3 is 15 residues long. The CDR3 protein is CSVESGTSGTGELFF.

V and J are TRBV19 and TRBJ2-7; TCRdb's D call, TRBD1, is unchecked because there is no DNA. The CDR3 has 14 residues. Germline CDR1 and CDR2: LNHDA and SQIVND (reference sequence). This CDR3 is CASSIVTDSYEQYF.

CDR3 residues: CASSQDIPGGYNEQFF. The V gene is TRBV4-3, the J gene TRBJ2-1; TCRdb calls TRBD1, which cannot be checked without DNA. Germline V gives CDR1 LGHNA, CDR2 YSLEER. This CDR3 region has 16 residues.

V gene TRBV7-9 combines with J gene TRBJ2-7; the D gene TCRdb calls, TRBD1, cannot be checked with no DNA. The CDR3 is 14 residues long. Germline V gene sequence: CDR1 SEHNR, CDR2 FQNEAQ (reference sequence). CDR3 sequence reads: CASSPPDRTYEQYF.

The gene calls are TRBV7-8 and TRBJ2-7; with no DNA, the TCRdb D assignment of TRBD1 cannot be verified. The CDR3 runs 14 residues. Germline V gives CDR1 SGHVS, CDR2 FQNEAQ. CDR3 region: CASNWGRGSYEQYF.

V is TRBV29-1 and J is TRBJ2-7; TCRdb indicates TRBD1, and absent DNA this call remains unverified. The CDR3 loop spans 15 amino acids. Germline V gene lookup returns CDR1 SQVTM and CDR2 ANQGSEA. This chain's CDR3 is CSVDLFRTGDYEQYF.

The rearrangement joins TRBV27 to TRBJ2-7; without DNA, the TCRdb call of TRBD1 cannot be checked. This CDR3 contains 13 residues. The germline V gene has CDR1 MNHEY and CDR2 SMNVEV (reference sequence). CDR3 region: CASSFGRAYEQYF.

CDR3 amino acids: CASSAGALQPQHF. The V and J genes are TRBV7-9 and TRBJ1-5. This CDR3 has 13 residues. Looked up from germline, CDR1 is SEHNR and CDR2 is FQNEAQ (reference sequence).

This rearrangement joins TRBV20-1 to TRBJ2-1; the TRBD1 assignment by TCRdb is unverifiable without DNA. Germline V CDR1 and CDR2: DFQATT, SNEGSKA (reference sequence). CDR3 length equals 15 residues. CDR3: CSARELTGTYNEQFF.

The chain uses TRBV29-1 and TRBJ2-3; no DNA is available, so the TRBD1 call from TCRdb remains unchecked. The CDR3 is 16 residues long. Germline values: CDR1 SQVTM, CDR2 ANQGSEA. CDR3: CSVVLRDRASIDTQYF.

The rearrangement links TRBV7-9 to TRBJ2-7. Germline lookup yields CDR1 SEHNR and CDR2 FQNEAQ (reference sequence). The CDR3 is 11 amino acids. CDR3 in amino acids: CASSFDYGQYF. Full variable domain (remainder filled in from reference TRBV7-9 and TRBJ2-7): DTGVSQNPRHKITKRGQNVTFRCDPISEHNRLYWYRQTLGQGPEFLTYFQNEAQLEKSRLLSDRFSAERPKGSFSTLEIQRTEQGDSAMYLCASSFDYGQYFGPGTRLTVT.

The rearrangement uses TRBV5-1 and TRBJ2-1; with no DNA, the TCRdb D assignment of TRBD2 cannot be verified. Germline CDR1 reads SGHRS; CDR2 reads YFSETQ. The CDR3 totals 15 residues. The CDR3 region is CASSLLAPTYNEQFF.

CDR3 amino acids: CASSQGEESTEAFF. The chain has TRBV4-2 and TRBJ1-1. This CDR3 has 14 amino acids. Germline V gives CDR1 LGHNA, CDR2 YNFKEQ.

This chain connects TRBV28 to TRBJ2-3; with no DNA, the TCRdb D assignment of TRBD1 cannot be verified. Germline values: CDR1 MDHEN, CDR2 SYDVKM. The CDR3 totals 15 residues. The CDR3 here is CASSLGGDSTDTQYF.

The chain combines TRBV29-1 with TRBJ2-5; TCRdb returns TRBD1, unconfirmable since there is no DNA. Germline V gene lookup returns CDR1 SQVTM and CDR2 ANQGSEA. CDR3 length: 14 amino acids. CDR3 amino acids: CSVEEGHGQETQYF.

The V and J genes are TRBV7-2 and TRBJ2-7. The CDR3 totals 14 residues. Germline loops: CDR1 SGHTA, CDR2 FQGNSA. The CDR3 sequence: CASSLESTAYEQYF. Filled out from reference TRBV7-2 and TRBJ2-7, the complete variable domain reads GAGVSQSPSNKVTEKGKDVELRCDPISGHTALYWYRQSLGQGLEFLIYFQGNSAPDKSGLPSDRFSAERTGGSVSTLTIQRTQQEDSAVYLCASSLESTAYEQYFGPGTRLTVT.

V usage is TRBV4-1 and J usage is TRBJ2-7. The CDR3 runs to 13 residues. Germline V CDR1 and CDR2: MGHRA, YSYEKL. This CDR3 reads CASSQEVVDEQYF.

V is TRBV9 and J is TRBJ2-7; TCRdb proposes TRBD2, but this gene call is untestable without DNA. Germline CDR1 is SGDLS and CDR2 is YYNGEE. The CDR3 is made up of 15 amino acids. CDR3 region: CASSLDQDSTREQYF.

The chain employs TRBV20-1 and TRBJ2-7. CDR3 length: 13 amino acids. CDR1 and CDR2 (germline): DFQATT, SNEGSKA (reference sequence). The CDR3 sequence is CSARATFSYEQYF.

CDR3 sequence: CASSQSRGETQYF. The chain couples TRBV14 to TRBJ2-5; TCRdb indicates TRBD1, and absent DNA this call remains unverified. This CDR3 has 13 amino acids. Germline CDR1 SGHDN, CDR2 FVKESK.

This sequence joins TRBV7-9 and TRBJ2-1; TCRdb's D call of TRBD1 is untestable without DNA. Germline assignment: CDR1 SEHNR and CDR2 FQNEAQ (reference sequence). This CDR3 spans 16 amino acids. The CDR3 loop is CASSVSRGQGYNGQFF.